Listed below are T cell receptor beta chains from one sample, sequenced in a study of glioma-infiltrating T cells. TCRdb re-called the multiplex PCR reads with MiXCR, one entry per CDR3 protein. The sample consists of more than 95,000 distinct CDR3 sequences, approximately 25% of them appearing once. The sequencing sample was made of glioma tissue, nonneoplastic brain tissue, or PBMCs (not recorded which). These receptors all stem from a human donor with low-grade glioma or glioblastoma, undergoing nonglioma brain surgery, or in good health (not recorded which). Each CDR3 is given with its conserved first and last residue. The order of the fields is V gene, D gene, J gene, clone size, CDR3 protein, CDR3 DNA. The D gene is left open where the match is weak. Rows may omit the clone size; those that give it use once, few, many or a size class.

TRBV7-2	.	TRBJ2-7	many	CASSFPGPYEQYF	TGTGCCAGCAGCTTCCCGGGGCCCTACGAGCAGTACTTC
TRBV29-1	TRBD1	TRBJ2-3	many	CSLSPGQGTDTQYF	TGCAGCCTCTCACCGGGACAGGGCACAGATACGCAGTATTTT
TRBV20-1	.	TRBJ1-2	many	CSARPQGTYGYTF	TGCAGTGCTAGGCCCCAGGGTACCTATGGCTACACCTTC
TRBV4-1	TRBD2	TRBJ2-3	many	CASSLSGSAGDTQYF	TGCGCCAGCAGCCTTAGCGGGAGTGCCGGTGATACGCAGTATTTT
TRBV6-2/TRBV6-3	.	TRBJ2-3	medium-sized	CASSSRETDTQYF	TGTGCCAGCAGTTCCAGGGAAACAGATACGCAGTATTTT
TRBV24-1	.	TRBJ1-5	.	CATSDSRQAASNQPQHF	TGTGCCACCAGTGATTCCCGACAGGCCGCTAGCAATCAGCCCCAGCATTTT
TRBV29-1	TRBD2	TRBJ2-5	few	CSVPGLAGSLIQETQYF	TGCAGCGTTCCGGGACTAGCGGGATCCCTTATCCAAGAGACCCAGTACTTC
TRBV4-1	.	TRBJ2-7	many	CASSQDGVYYEQYF	TGCGCCAGCAGCCAAGATGGGGTTTACTACGAGCAGTACTTC
TRBV27	.	TRBJ1-3	many	CASKSGNTIYF	TGTGCCAGCAAATCGGGAAACACCATATATTTT
TRBV18	.	TRBJ2-7	.	CASSPWDRPYEQYF	TGTGCCAGCTCACCCTGGGACCGACCCTACGAGCAGTACTTC
TRBV10-3	.	TRBJ2-3	few	CAITAGRGGPTDTQYF	TGTGCCATCACTGCAGGCCGGGGAGGACCCACAGATACGCAGTATTTT
TRBV4-3	.	TRBJ2-1	few	CASSQAQAGEQFF	TGCGCCAGCAGCCAAGCCCAGGCTGGGGAGCAGTTCTTC
TRBV27	.	TRBJ2-7	many	CASSVGGGEQYF	TGTGCCAGCAGTGTCGGGGGTGGCGAGCAGTACTTC
TRBV4-1	.	TRBJ1-1	many	CASSHTGMGAEAFF	TGCGCCAGCAGCCATACAGGGATGGGGGCTGAAGCTTTCTTT
TRBV20-1	.	TRBJ2-7	many	CSARDPPLGRLEQYF	TGCAGTGCTAGAGATCCTCCCTTAGGTCGGCTCGAGCAGTACTTC
TRBV20-1	.	TRBJ1-2	.	CSARGAGINNSYTF	TGCAGTGCTAGAGGGGCTGGGATTAACAATAGCTACACCTTC
TRBV6-1	TRBD2	TRBJ2-1	many	CASTSGSSYNEQFF	TGTGCCAGCACTAGCGGGAGCTCCTACAATGAGCAGTTCTTC
TRBV20-1	TRBD2	TRBJ2-3	many	CSARVRTSVDTQYF	TGCAGTGCTAGAGTTCGGACTAGTGTAGATACGCAGTATTTT
TRBV6-2/TRBV6-3	TRBD2	TRBJ2-6	once	CASSYQSTSGLSGANLLTF	TGTGCCAGCAGTTATCAATCGACTAGCGGGCTCTCTGGGGCCAACCTCCTGACTTTC
TRBV6-2/TRBV6-3	.	TRBJ1-1	many	CASSYSIIGAFF	TGTGCCAGCAGTTACTCCATCATAGGAGCTTTCTTT
TRBV27	TRBD1	TRBJ1-1	many	CASLPGQGAGTEAFF	TGTGCCAGCTTACCGGGACAGGGGGCTGGGACTGAAGCTTTCTTT
TRBV15	.	TRBJ2-1	many	CATSPGPSIDEQFF	TGTGCCACCAGCCCGGGACCTAGCATCGATGAGCAGTTCTTC
TRBV3-1	.	TRBJ1-2	few	CASSPGTNPYGYTF	TGTGCCAGCAGCCCAGGGACCAACCCCTATGGCTACACCTTC
TRBV27	.	TRBJ2-7	many	CASRLLGERSYEQYF	TGTGCCAGCAGACTGCTCGGGGAGCGGTCCTACGAGCAGTACTTC
TRBV11-2	.	TRBJ2-3	few	CASSLDRGPDTQYF	TGTGCCAGCAGCTTAGATCGGGGCCCAGATACGCAGTATTTT
TRBV28	TRBD1	TRBJ1-2	many	CASSSGQNYGYTF	TGTGCCAGCAGTTCGGGACAGAACTATGGCTACACCTTC
TRBV12-3/TRBV12-4	TRBD2	TRBJ2-3	.	CASSFVAGSSTDTQYF	TGTGCCAGCAGTTTCGTAGCGGGGAGTAGCACAGATACGCAGTATTTT
TRBV12-3/TRBV12-4	.	TRBJ2-3	many	CASSIQPDTQYF	TGTGCCAGCAGTATTCAACCAGATACGCAGTATTTT
TRBV12-3/TRBV12-4	TRBD1	TRBJ1-5	few	CASSSQDRDQAQPQHF	TGTGCCAGCAGTTCTCAGGACAGGGATCAGGCTCAGCCCCAGCATTTT
TRBV28	.	TRBJ1-2	many	CASSSTGANYGYTF	TGTGCCAGCAGTTCGACAGGAGCTAACTATGGCTACACCTTC
TRBV14	.	TRBJ2-7	.	CSSSQGLTYEQYF	TGTTCCAGCAGCCAGGGATTGACCTACGAGCAGTACTTC
TRBV7-9	.	TRBJ2-4	few	CASSLAALGGLAKNIQYF	TGTGCCAGCAGCTTAGCGGCGCTAGGGGGGTTAGCCAAAAACATTCAGTACTTC
TRBV24-1	TRBD2	TRBJ2-7	many	CATSDPGTSGYEQYF	TGTGCCACCAGTGACCCCGGGACTAGCGGCTACGAGCAGTACTTC
TRBV2	TRBD1	TRBJ1-2	many	CASSAAGGDYTF	TGTGCCAGCAGCGCTGCAGGGGGCGACTACACCTTC
TRBV28	.	TRBJ2-5	many	CASSLGPSVQETQYF	TGTGCCAGCAGTTTAGGACCGAGCGTCCAAGAGACCCAGTACTTC
TRBV20-1	.	TRBJ2-7	many	CSARDLRGKDYEQYF	TGCAGTGCTAGAGATTTAAGGGGAAAGGACTACGAGCAGTACTTC
TRBV28	.	TRBJ1-1	.	CASSWVRDKYYEAFF	TGTGCCAGCAGTTGGGTCCGGGACAAGTATTATGAAGCCTTCTTT
TRBV20-1	.	TRBJ1-3	.	CSARDREVSSGNTIYF	TGTAGTGCTAGAGATAGGGAGGTTAGCTCTGGAAACACTATATATTTT
TRBV7-9	TRBD2	TRBJ2-5	few	CASSLGLAEGETQYF	TGTGCCAGCAGCTTGGGACTAGCGGAGGGAGAGACCCAGTACTTC
TRBV2	TRBD1	TRBJ1-5	many	CASSEGQGAGQPQHF	TGTGCCAGCAGCGAAGGACAGGGGGCGGGTCAGCCCCAGCATTTT
TRBV29-1	.	TRBJ2-3	many	CSVAETGAHTDTQYF	TGCAGCGTTGCGGAGACCGGGGCTCACACAGATACGCAGTATTTT
TRBV18	.	TRBJ2-2	few	CASSLFGLASTGELFF	TGTGCCAGCTCACTCTTCGGGCTAGCGAGCACCGGGGAGCTGTTTTTT
TRBV27	TRBD2	TRBJ2-1	many	CASKGDPTSVAYNEQFF	TGTGCCAGCAAAGGAGATCCCACTAGCGTCGCCTACAATGAGCAGTTCTTC
TRBV30	.	TRBJ1-3	few	CAWSVKNTIYF	TGTGCCTGGAGTGTAAAAAACACCATATATTTT
TRBV7-2	TRBD1	TRBJ1-2	many	CASTKTGLEYGYTF	TGTGCCAGCACCAAGACAGGGTTAGAGTATGGCTACACCTTC
TRBV20-1	.	TRBJ2-7	many	CSAPRGGSYEQYF	TGCAGTGCCCCGCGTGGGGGGTCGTACGAGCAGTACTTC
TRBV6-2/TRBV6-3	TRBD2	TRBJ2-7	many	CASSYATSGRDTYEQYF	TGTGCCAGCAGTTACGCGACTAGCGGGAGAGATACCTACGAGCAGTACTTC